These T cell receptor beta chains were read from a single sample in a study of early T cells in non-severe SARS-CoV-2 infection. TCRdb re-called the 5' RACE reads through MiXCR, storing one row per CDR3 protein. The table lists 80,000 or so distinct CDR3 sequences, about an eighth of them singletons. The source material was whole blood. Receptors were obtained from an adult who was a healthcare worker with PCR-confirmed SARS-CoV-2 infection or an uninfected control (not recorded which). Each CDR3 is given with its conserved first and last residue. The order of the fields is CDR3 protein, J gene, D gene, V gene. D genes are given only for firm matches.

CASSSTGVSYEQYF,TRBJ2-7,TRBD1,TRBV5-5
CASSESRGLFTDTQYF,TRBJ2-3,NA,TRBV10-1
CSARDSGNPTDTQYF,TRBJ2-3,NA,TRBV20-1
CASSIDADTQYF,TRBJ2-3,NA,TRBV19
CASSPGGNRWSTGELFF,TRBJ2-2,NA,TRBV5-4
CASSRLAGRGSEQFF,TRBJ2-1,TRBD2,TRBV3-1
CASSLGLVGLGEQFF,TRBJ2-1,TRBD2,TRBV7-2
CASSFGTATYEQYF,TRBJ2-7,TRBD1,TRBV11-2
CASSKTALAKNIQYF,TRBJ2-4,NA,TRBV28
CSAKGGSSYEQYF,TRBJ2-7,NA,TRBV20-1
CAGAGYYGYTF,TRBJ1-2,NA,TRBV12-3/TRBV12-4
CASSYSTTQYF,TRBJ2-3,NA,TRBV6-5
CSVPGTTNEKLFF,TRBJ1-4,NA,TRBV29-1
CASSRQLPDTLGGYTF,TRBJ1-2,NA,TRBV27
CASSPAGEEYEQYF,TRBJ2-7,TRBD2,TRBV4-1